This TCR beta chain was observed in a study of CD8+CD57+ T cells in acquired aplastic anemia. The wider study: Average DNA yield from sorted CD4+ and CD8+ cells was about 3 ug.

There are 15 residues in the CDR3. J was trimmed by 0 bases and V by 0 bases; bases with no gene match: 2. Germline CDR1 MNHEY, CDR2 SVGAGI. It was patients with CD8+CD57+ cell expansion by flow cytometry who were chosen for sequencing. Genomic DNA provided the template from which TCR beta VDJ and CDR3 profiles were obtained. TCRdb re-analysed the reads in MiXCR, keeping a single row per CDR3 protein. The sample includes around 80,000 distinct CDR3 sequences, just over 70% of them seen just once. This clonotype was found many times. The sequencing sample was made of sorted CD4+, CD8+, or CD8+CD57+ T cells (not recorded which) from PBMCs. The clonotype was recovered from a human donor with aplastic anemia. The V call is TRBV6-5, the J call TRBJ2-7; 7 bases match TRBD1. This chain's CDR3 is CASSYSRDSSYEQYF. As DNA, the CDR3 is TGTGCCAGCAGTTACTCTCGGGACAGCTCCTACGAGCAGTACTTC.